The entry below gives a single T cell receptor beta chain sequence along with its context. The sample belongs to a study of blood T cells in healthy people across ages. A second 7 to 11 cycle PCR used barcoded and J-beta primers. TCRdb analysed the 5' RACE reads with MiXCR anew, one entry per CDR3 protein. Among under 950,000 distinct CDR3 sequences listed, 22% were seen once. This sequence originates from a man aged 70 or older in good health. The specimen sequenced was blood.

CDR3 nucleotides: TGTGCCAGCAGCTTATCCGGGATAAGGGAGGGGGAGTTCTTC. Amino acids: CASSLSGIREGEFF. The chain combines TRBV7-2 with TRBJ2-1; a weak D match, TRBD2 (7 bases). Looked up from germline, CDR1 is SGHTA and CDR2 is FQGNSA. The CDR3 spans 14 residues. V shed 2 bases and J shed 14 bases, with 19 bases lying between them.